These 3 T cell receptor beta chains were all obtained from the same sample, sequenced in a study of T cell repertoires in cytomegalovirus infection. No cognate antigen is known for these TCRs. One entry per CDR3 protein results from TCRdb running MiXCR on the reads. The sample lists around 69,000 distinct CDR3 sequences; 25% to 30% were seen once. This material consisted of CD8+ T cells from cultured PBMCs, taken from culture after CMV antigen stimulation. The receptor source for this set is a human donor in good health (CMV status not recorded). Some clones in this sample may be carry-over from other donors' samples.

This chain joins TRBV28 and TRBJ1-5, with 9 bases lining up with TRBD1. The germline CDR1 and CDR2 sequences are MDHEN and SYDVKM. This CDR3 contains 15 residues. V gave up 6 bases and J gave up 1 base; unmatched junction bases: 4. Here the CDR3 reads CASRGQGGSNQPQHF. The CDR3 DNA is TGTGCCAGCAGGGGACAGGGCGGGAGCAATCAGCCCCAGCATTTT.

This clonotype was counted many times. The chain recombines TRBV27 with TRBJ1-1, with D possibly matching TRBD1 (6 bases). Trimming pared 4 bases from V and 4 bases from J, leaving 10 bases between. The CDR3 runs to 13 residues. In germline, CDR1 is MNHEY, CDR2 SMNVEV (reference sequence). The CDR3, as DNA: TGTGCCAGCAGTTCAGGCAGGGGCACTGAAGCTTTCTTT. Its protein is CASSSGRGTEAFF.

The gene calls are TRBV4-1 and TRBJ2-7; D is possibly TRBD1 (6 bases). The CDR3 runs 14 residues. V lost 1 base and J lost 3, with 10 bases in between. The germline CDR1 and CDR2 sequences are MGHRA and YSYEKL. This CDR3 reads CASSQARDNYEQYF. Written as DNA, the CDR3 is TGCGCCAGCAGCCAAGCCCGGGACAACTACGAGCAGTACTTC.